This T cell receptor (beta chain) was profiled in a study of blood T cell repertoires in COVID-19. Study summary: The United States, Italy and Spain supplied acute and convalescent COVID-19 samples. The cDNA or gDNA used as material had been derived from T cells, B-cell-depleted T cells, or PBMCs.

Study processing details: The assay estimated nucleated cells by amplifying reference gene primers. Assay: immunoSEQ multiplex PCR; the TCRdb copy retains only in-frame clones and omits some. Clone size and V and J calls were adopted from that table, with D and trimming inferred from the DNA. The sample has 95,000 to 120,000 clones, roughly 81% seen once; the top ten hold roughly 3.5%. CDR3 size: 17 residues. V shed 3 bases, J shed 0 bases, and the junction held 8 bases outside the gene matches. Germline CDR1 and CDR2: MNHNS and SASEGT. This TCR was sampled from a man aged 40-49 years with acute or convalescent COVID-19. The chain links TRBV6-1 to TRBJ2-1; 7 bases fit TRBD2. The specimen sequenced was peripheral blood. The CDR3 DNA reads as TGTGCCAGCAGTGAGGCTCATCGGGGGGACTCCTACAATGAGCAGTTCTTC. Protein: CASSEAHRGDSYNEQFF.